This T cell receptor (beta chain) came from a study of shared clonotypes between healthy human individuals. Naive CD8 cells lacked CD45RO, underwent positive selection for CCR7 and left out terminally differentiated effector memory CD45RA+ cells. The CDR3 spans 14 residues. Germline CDR1 SGHDT, CDR2 YYEEEE. With 0 bases removed from V and 5 bases from J, the gap between germline ends came to 11 bases. Only in-frame clones appear in the TCRdb table, and some are missing; sequencing was by immunoSEQ multiplex PCR. Here the sample spans more than 550,000 clones, around 90% being singletons. This clone has only one observation.

Sequencing was performed on naive CD8+ T cells sorted from blood. The chain carries TRBV5-6 and TRBJ2-5, with D perhaps assigned TRBD1 or TRBD2 (5 bases each). This clonotype was sampled from a man aged 30-40 years in good health. As DNA, the CDR3 is TGTGCCAGCAGCTTGGCAGGGACCGAGGAGACCCAGTACTTC. It yields the protein CASSLAGTEETQYF.